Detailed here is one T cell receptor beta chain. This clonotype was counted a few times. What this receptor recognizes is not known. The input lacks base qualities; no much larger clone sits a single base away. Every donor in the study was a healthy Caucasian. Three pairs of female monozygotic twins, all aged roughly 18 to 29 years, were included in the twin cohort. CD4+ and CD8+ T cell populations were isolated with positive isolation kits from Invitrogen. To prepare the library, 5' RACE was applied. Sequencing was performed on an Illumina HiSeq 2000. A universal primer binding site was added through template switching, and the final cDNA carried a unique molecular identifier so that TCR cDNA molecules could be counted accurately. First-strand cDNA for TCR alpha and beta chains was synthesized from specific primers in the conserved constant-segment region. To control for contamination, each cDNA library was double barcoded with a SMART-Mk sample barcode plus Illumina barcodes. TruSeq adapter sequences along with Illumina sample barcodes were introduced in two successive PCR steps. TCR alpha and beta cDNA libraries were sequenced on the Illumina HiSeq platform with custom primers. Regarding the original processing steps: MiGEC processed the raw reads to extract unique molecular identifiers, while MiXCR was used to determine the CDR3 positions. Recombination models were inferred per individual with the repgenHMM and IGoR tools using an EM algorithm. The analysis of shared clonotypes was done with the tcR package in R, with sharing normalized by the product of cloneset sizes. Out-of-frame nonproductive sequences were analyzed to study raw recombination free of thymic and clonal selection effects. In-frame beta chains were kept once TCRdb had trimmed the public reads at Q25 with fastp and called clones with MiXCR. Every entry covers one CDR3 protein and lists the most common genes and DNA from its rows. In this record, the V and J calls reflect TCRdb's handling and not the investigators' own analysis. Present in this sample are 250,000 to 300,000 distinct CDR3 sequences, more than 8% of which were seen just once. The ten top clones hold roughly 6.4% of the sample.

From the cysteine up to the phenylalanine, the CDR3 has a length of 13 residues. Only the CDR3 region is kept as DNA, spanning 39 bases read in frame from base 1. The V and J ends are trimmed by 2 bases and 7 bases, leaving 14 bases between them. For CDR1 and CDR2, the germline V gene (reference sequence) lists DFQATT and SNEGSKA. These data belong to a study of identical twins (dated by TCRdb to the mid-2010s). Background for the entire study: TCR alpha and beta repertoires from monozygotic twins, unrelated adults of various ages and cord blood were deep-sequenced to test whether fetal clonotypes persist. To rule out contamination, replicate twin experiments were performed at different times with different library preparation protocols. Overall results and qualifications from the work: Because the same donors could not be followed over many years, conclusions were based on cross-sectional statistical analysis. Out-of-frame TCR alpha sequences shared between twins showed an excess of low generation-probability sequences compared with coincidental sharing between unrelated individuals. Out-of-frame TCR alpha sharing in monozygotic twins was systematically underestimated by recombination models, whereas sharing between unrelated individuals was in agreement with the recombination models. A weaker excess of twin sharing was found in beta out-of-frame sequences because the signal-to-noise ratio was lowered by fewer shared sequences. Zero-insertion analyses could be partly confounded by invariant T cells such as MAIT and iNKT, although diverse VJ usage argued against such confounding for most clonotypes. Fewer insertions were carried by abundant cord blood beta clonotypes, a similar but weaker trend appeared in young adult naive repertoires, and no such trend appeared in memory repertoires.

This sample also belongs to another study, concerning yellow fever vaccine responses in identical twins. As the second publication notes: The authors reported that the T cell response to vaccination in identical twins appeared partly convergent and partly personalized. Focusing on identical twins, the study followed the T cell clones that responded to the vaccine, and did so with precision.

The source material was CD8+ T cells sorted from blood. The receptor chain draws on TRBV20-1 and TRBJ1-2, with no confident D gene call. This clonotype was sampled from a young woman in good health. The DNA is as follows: TGCAGTGCTAGATGGGCGGCAGAGGCTGGCTACACCTTC. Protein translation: CSARWAAEAGYTF.